Following are 10 T cell receptor beta chains from one sample sequenced in a study of OX40 agonist ivuxolimab in advanced cancers. The repertoire was sequenced with immunoSEQ multiplex PCR; TCRdb's copy has only in-frame clones and lacks some. The sample yields under 90,000 clones, under 95% seen once. The sequencing here drew on CD4+ or CD8+ T cells sorted from blood, taken in a trial of the OX40 agonist ivuxolimab. These receptors came from an adult with an advanced solid tumor such as melanoma, head and neck, liver or kidney cancer.

This chain connects TRBV5-1 to TRBJ1-1, with D perhaps matching TRBD1 (6 bases). This CDR3 has 14 residues. The germline V and J ends were trimmed by 4 bases and 6 bases, with 16 bases remaining between them. The germline CDR1 and CDR2 sequences are SGHRS and YFSETQ. Written as DNA, the CDR3 is TGCGCCAGCAGCCCCGCTACAGGGCGTCCTGAAGCTTTCTTT. It yields the protein CASSPATGRPEAFF. The complete variable domain, with remaining parts taken from reference TRBV5-1 and TRBJ1-1, reads KAGVTQTPRYLIKTRGQQVTLSCSPISGHRSVSWYQQTPGQGLQFLFEYFSETQRNKGNFPGRFSGRQFSNSRSEMNVSTLELGDSALYLCASSPATGRPEAFFGQGTRLTVV.

The J gene is TRBJ2-7, the V gene TRBV4-3; 8 bases are shared with TRBD2. Germline CDR1 LGHNA, CDR2 YSLEER. This CDR3 comprises 17 residues. V lost 1 base to trimming and J lost 3 bases; unmatched junction nucleotides: 11. CDR3: CASSQVFTTSEGYEQYF. The CDR3 nucleotides are TGCGCCAGCAGCCAAGTCTTTACGACTAGCGAAGGCTACGAGCAGTACTTC.

V is TRBV6-1 and J is TRBJ2-7; D is undetermined. The CDR3 is 12 residues long. Per the germline V gene, CDR1 is MNHNS and CDR2 is SASEGT. Trimming pared 3 bases from V and 7 bases from J, leaving 10 bases between. This CDR3 reads CASSEILWEQYF. The DNA of the CDR3 is TGTGCCAGCAGTGAGATCCTGTGGGAGCAGTACTTC.

This chain joins TRBV5-3 and TRBJ2-1; 15 nucleotides agree with TRBD2. TRBV5-3 is reported as an ORF; its role is uncertain. V trimming: 7 bases; J trimming: 0 bases; junction bases outside the gene matches: 14. This CDR3 spans 20 amino acids. The CDR3 loop reads CARPSGTSGRRGSSYNEQFF. The DNA for the CDR3 is TGTGCCAGACCAAGTGGGACTAGCGGGAGGAGGGGGAGCTCCTACAATGAGCAGTTCTTC.

The chain links TRBV7-2 to TRBJ2-3; tentatively, D is TRBD1 or TRBD2 (5 bases each). Per the germline V gene, CDR1 is SGHTA and CDR2 is FQGNSA. The V and J ends lost 1 base and 2 bases respectively, with 10 bases between them. CDR3 length: 15 amino acids. The CDR3 DNA follows: TGTGCCAGCAGCTTAGTGACGGGACCCACAGATACGCAGTATTTT. Its translation: CASSLVTGPTDTQYF. Drawing the rest from reference TRBV7-2 and TRBJ2-3, the complete variable domain is GAGVSQSPSNKVTEKGKDVELRCDPISGHTALYWYRQSLGQGLEFLIYFQGNSAPDKSGLPSDRFSAERTGGSVSTLTIQRTQQEDSAVYLCASSLVTGPTDTQYFGPGTRLTVL.

The chain has TRBV19 and TRBJ1-5; 8 bases agree with TRBD1. V shed 2 bases and J 4 bases; nucleotides not matched to a gene: 10. CDR1 LNHDA and CDR2 SQIVND come from the germline V gene (reference sequence). The CDR3 extends over 17 amino acids. The CDR3, as DNA: TGTGCCAGTAGTATACCCTTTGACAGGGGAAATAATCAGCCCCAGCATTTT. It encodes CASSIPFDRGNNQPQHF. Full variable domain (outside the CDR3, taken from reference TRBV19 and TRBJ1-5): DGGITQSPKYLFRKEGQNVTLSCEQNLNHDAMYWYRQDPGQGLRLIYYSQIVNDFQKGDIAEGYSVSREKKESFPLTVTSAQKNPTAFYLCASSIPFDRGNNQPQHFGDGTRLSIL.

The J gene is TRBJ2-1, the V gene TRBV7-2; maybe TRBD2 (5 bases). Germline CDR1 is SGHTA and CDR2 is FQGNSA. Trimming left V 1 base short and J 8 bases short, with 9 bases between. The CDR3 runs 13 residues. The DNA of the CDR3 is TGTGCCAGCAGCTTAGGAGGGAGCGATGAGCAGTTCTTC. This codes for CASSLGGSDEQFF. The full variable domain, completed using reference TRBV7-2 and TRBJ2-1, is GAGVSQSPSNKVTEKGKDVELRCDPISGHTALYWYRQSLGQGLEFLIYFQGNSAPDKSGLPSDRFSAERTGGSVSTLTIQRTQQEDSAVYLCASSLGGSDEQFFGPGTRLTVL.

The chain combines TRBV4-1 with TRBJ1-4; TRBD1 might be the D (5 bases). The V and J ends lost 1 base and 0 bases respectively, with 9 bases between them. CDR3 size: 16 residues. CDR1 is MGHRA and CDR2 is YSYEKL in the germline V gene. CDR3 sequence (DNA): TGCGCCAGCAGCCAAGGAGGGACGGCAACTAATGAAAAACTGTTTTTT. Translated: CASSQGGTATNEKLFF.

This chain links TRBV4-1 with TRBJ2-4; D might be TRBD2 (5 bases). This CDR3 comprises 13 residues. V lost 4 bases and J 5 bases, leaving 9 bases between the germline ends. Germline-derived CDR1 and CDR2 are MGHRA and YSYEKL. CDR3 nucleotide sequence: TGCGCCAGCAGCCCGTTGGAGGAAAACATTCAGTACTTC. It encodes CASSPLEENIQYF.

The chain employs TRBV19 and TRBJ2-4; D perhaps matches TRBD1 (6 bases). Per germline, CDR1 LNHDA and CDR2 SQIVND (reference sequence). V shed 5 bases and J shed 8 bases, with 16 bases lying between them. The CDR3 length is 14 residues. Here the CDR3 reads CASSVKEGVDIQYF. DNA of the CDR3: TGTGCCAGTAGTGTCAAAGAGGGGGTGGACATTCAGTACTTC.